The TCR beta chain described here comes from a study of T cells in Graves' hyperthyroidism and ophthalmopathy. This CDR3 comprises 13 residues. Germline V gives CDR1 MDHEN, CDR2 SYDVKM. V gave up 11 bases and J gave up 4 bases, with 14 bases separating them. This clonotype was seen at least ten times. RNA transcripts provided the source from which TCR beta CDR3 regions were amplified. First-round RT-PCR of the TCR CDR3 relied on the HTBI primer set. TCRdb passed the multiplex PCR reads through MiXCR, listing each CDR3 protein once. The sample consists of around 560,000 distinct CDR3 sequences, over 15% of them appearing once.

This chain uses TRBV28 with TRBJ2-2; perhaps TRBD1 as D (7 bases). The origin of this receptor is a woman aged 18-29 years with Graves' hyperthyroidism. Sequencing used blood. Here the CDR3 reads CAARQGGTGELFF. The CDR3 DNA sequence: TGTGCCGCGAGGCAGGGGGGCACCGGGGAGCTGTTTTTT.